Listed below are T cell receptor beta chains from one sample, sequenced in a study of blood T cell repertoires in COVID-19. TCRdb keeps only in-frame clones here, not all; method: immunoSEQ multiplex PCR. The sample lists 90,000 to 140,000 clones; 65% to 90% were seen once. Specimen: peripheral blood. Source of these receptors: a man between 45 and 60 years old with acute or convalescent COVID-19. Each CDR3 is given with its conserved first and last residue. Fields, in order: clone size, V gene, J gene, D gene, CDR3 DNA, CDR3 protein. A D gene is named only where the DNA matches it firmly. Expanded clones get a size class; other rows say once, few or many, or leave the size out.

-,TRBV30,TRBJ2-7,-,TGTGCCTGGAAACAGGGTTTTAACGAGCAGTACTTC,CAWKQGFNEQYF
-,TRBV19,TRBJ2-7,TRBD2,TGTGCCAGTAGTAGAAAGGAAACTAGCGGGGTCTACGAGCAGTACTTC,CASSRKETSGVYEQYF
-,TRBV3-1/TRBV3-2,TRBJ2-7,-,TGTGCCAGCAGCCCCGGGACTTACGAGCAGTACTTC,CASSPGTYEQYF
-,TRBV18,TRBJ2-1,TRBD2,TGTGCCAGCTCACCGACCGGGACAGGCGGTAGCGGGAGGGCCGTTTTGCTAAATGAGCAGTTCTTC,CASSPTGTGGSGRAVLLNEQFF
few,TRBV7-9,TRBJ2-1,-,TGTGCCAGCAGCTTAGATTGGAGCTCCTACAATGAGCAGTTCTTC,CASSLDWSSYNEQFF
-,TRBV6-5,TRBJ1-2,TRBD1,TGTGCCAGCAGTTTTAGGACAGGGGGTTATGGCTACACCTTC,CASSFRTGGYGYTF
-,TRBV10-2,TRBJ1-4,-,TGCGCCAGCAGCTATGGGCAGATTAATGAAAAACTGTTTTTT,CASSYGQINEKLFF
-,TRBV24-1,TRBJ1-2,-,TGTGCCACCAGTGATGGACTGACCGATGGCTACACCTTC,CATSDGLTDGYTF
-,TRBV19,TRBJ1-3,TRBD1,TGTGCCAGTAGTCCGCAATGGACAGGGGGAAACACCATATATTTT,CASSPQWTGGNTIYF
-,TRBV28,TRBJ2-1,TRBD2,TGTGCCAGCAGTTCCTTACTAGCGGGGCTCCACAATGAGCAGTTCTTC,CASSSLLAGLHNEQFF
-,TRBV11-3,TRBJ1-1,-,TGTGCCAGCAGCTTAGGAGGGCTGAACACTGAAGCTTTCTTT,CASSLGGLNTEAFF
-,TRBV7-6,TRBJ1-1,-,TGTGCCAGCAGCTCCCGCGGGCAAGACATGAACACTGAAGCTTTCTTT,CASSSRGQDMNTEAFF
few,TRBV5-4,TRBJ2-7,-,TGTGCCAGCAGCACCGACAGGCCCCCCTACGAGCAGTACTTC,CASSTDRPPYEQYF
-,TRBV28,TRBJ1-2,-,TGTGCCAGCACTCCCACCGGGAGACTCGGCTATGGCTACACCTTC,CASTPTGRLGYGYTF
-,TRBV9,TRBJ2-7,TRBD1,TGTGCCAGCAGCGTGACCGGGACAGGGACCGAGCAGTACTTC,CASSVTGTGTEQYF
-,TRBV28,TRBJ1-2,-,TGTGCCAGCAGCCGTGGAGGAGCTAACTATGGCTACACCTTC,CASSRGGANYGYTF
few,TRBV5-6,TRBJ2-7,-,TGTGCCAGCAGCCGAGGAGGGGCTCCCTACGAGCAGTACTTC,CASSRGGAPYEQYF
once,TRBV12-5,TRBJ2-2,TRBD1,TGTGCTAGTGGTGCGACAGGGGGGTGGACCGGGGAGCTGTTTTTT,CASGATGGWTGELFF
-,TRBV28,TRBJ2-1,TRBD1,TGTGCCAGCTTTCCCGACAGGGATTACAATGAGCAGTTCTTC,CASFPDRDYNEQFF
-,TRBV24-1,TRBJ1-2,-,TGTGGGCGGGTCTGGGCTGTTGGCTACACCTTC,CGRVWAVGYTF
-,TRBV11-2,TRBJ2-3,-,TGTGCCAGCAGCTCCCCCCGGACAAGCACAGATACGCAGTATTTT,CASSSPRTSTDTQYF
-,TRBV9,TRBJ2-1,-,TGTGCCAGCAGCGTAGGACAGGCTCTTTACAATGAGCAGTTCTTC,CASSVGQALYNEQFF
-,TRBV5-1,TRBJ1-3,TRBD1,TGCGCCAGCAGCTCACAGGGGTCTGGAAACACCATATATTTT,CASSSQGSGNTIYF
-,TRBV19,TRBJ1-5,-,TGTGCCAGTAGTATAAGGTACGGAGGTTCTGGTCGCAATCAGCCCCAGCATTTT,CASSIRYGGSGRNQPQHF
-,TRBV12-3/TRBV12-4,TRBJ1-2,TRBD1,TGTGCCAGCAGTTTAGCCACAGGGGCCTACTTC,CASSLATGAYF
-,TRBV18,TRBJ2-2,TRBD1,TGTGCCAGCTCACCCGGACAGGGGAGCACCGGGGAGCTGTTTTTT,CASSPGQGSTGELFF
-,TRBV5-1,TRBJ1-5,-,TGCGCCAGCAGCTTGAGTGGGGAGAGCAATCAGCCCCAGCATTTT,CASSLSGESNQPQHF
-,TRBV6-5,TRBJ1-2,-,TGTGCCAGCAGTTCAAGTTACAGGCTATCCTATGGCTACACCTTC,CASSSSYRLSYGYTF
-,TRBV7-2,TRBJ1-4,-,TGTGCCAGCAGCTCGGGTCGCAATGAAAAACTGTTTTTT,CASSSGRNEKLFF
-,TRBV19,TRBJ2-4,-,TGTGCCAGTAACGAACAGGGGGGGGTTTCCATTCAGTACTTC,CASNEQGGVSIQYF
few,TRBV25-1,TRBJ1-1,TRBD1,TGTGCCAGCAGTGGGACAGGGGGCACTGAAGCTTTCTTT,CASSGTGGTEAFF
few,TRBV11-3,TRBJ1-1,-,TGTGCCAGCAGCTTACAGGGGAAGGACACTGAAGCTTTCTTT,CASSLQGKDTEAFF
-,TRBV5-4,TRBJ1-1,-,TGTGCCAGCAGCCGCAACAGGGATTTTGGTGAAGCTTTCTTT,CASSRNRDFGEAFF
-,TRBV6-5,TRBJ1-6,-,TGTGCCAGCAGAAACCAACGAAGCTCACCCCTCCACTTT,CASRNQRSSPLHF
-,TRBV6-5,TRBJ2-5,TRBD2,TGTGCCAGCAGTTCTGGACTAGCGGGGCGGGAGACCCAGTACTTC,CASSSGLAGRETQYF
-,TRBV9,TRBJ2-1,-,TGTGCCAGCAGCGTAGAATACAAATACAATGAGCAGTTCTTC,CASSVEYKYNEQFF
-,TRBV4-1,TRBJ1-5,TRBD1,TGCGCCAGCAGTGGCCGGGACAGGGACAATCAGCCCCAGCATTTT,CASSGRDRDNQPQHF
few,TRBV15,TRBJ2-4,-,TGTGCCACCAGCAGAGATTCTCGGGTCGGCGGTGGAGGTGGGAAAAACATTCAGTACTTC,CATSRDSRVGGGGGKNIQYF
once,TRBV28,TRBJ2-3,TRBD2,TGTGCCAGCAGTTCGCCGACTAGCGGGAAGTACACAGATACGCAGTATTTT,CASSSPTSGKYTDTQYF
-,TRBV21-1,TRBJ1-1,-,TGTGCCAGCAGCAAAAGTCATCCTGGGACAGGGTGTTCGAAGACGGGTGAAGCTTTCTTT,CASSKSHPGTGCSKTGEAFF
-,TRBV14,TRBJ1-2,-,TGTGCCAGCAGCCCCCCCCTGGGACACCTAAACTATGGCTACACCTTC,CASSPPLGHLNYGYTF
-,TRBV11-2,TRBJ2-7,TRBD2,TGTGCCAGCAGCTTAGGCACTAGCGGTGCCTACGAGCAGTACTTC,CASSLGTSGAYEQYF
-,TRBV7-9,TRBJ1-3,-,TGTGCCAGCAGCTTTCAGGGCTATAAAAACACCATATATTTT,CASSFQGYKNTIYF
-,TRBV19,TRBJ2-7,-,TGTGCCAGTAGTGAACAGGGTGTTAGCTACGAGCAGTACTTC,CASSEQGVSYEQYF
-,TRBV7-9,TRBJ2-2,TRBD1,TGTGCCAGCAACGTACAGGGGTGGAACACCGGGGAGCTGTTTTTT,CASNVQGWNTGELFF
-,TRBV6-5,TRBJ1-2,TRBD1,TGTGCCAGCACCGTAAGGACAGGGGATGGCTACACCTTC,CASTVRTGDGYTF
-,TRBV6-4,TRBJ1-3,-,TGTGCCAGCTCCGGACAAGTCCAACATGGAAACACCATATATTTT,CASSGQVQHGNTIYF
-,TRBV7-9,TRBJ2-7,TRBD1,TGTGCCAGCAGCTCGGACAGGGGGCCCTACGAGCAGTACTTC,CASSSDRGPYEQYF
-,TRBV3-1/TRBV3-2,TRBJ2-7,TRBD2,TGTGCCAGCAGCCAGGTTAGCGGGGTGGACGACGAGCAGTACTTC,CASSQVSGVDDEQYF
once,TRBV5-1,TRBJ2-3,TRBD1,TGCGCCAGCAGCTCCAATCCGGGACAGGGAGGAGATACGCAGTATTTT,CASSSNPGQGGDTQYF
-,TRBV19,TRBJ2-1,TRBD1,TGTGCCAGTAGTATTAGGGACAGACCACTCGGCGATGAGCAGTTCTTC,CASSIRDRPLGDEQFF
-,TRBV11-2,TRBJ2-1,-,TGTGCCAGCAGCTTAGACACCTCGGTCAATGAGCAGTTCTTC,CASSLDTSVNEQFF
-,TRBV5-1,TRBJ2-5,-,TGCGCCAGCAGCTTGGCCTTTGGTAATGAACAGCAAGAGACCCAGTACTTC,CASSLAFGNEQQETQYF
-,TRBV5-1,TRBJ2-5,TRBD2,TGCGCCAGCAGCAAAAGACTAGCGGCTCTGGGGGAGACCCAGTACTTC,CASSKRLAALGETQYF